Below, 28 T cell receptor beta chains from the same sample are listed, as sequenced in a study of molecular identifiers for immune sequencing clone quantification. A single record per CDR3 protein comes from TCRdb applying MiXCR to the PCR reads. The sample holds tens of thousands of distinct CDR3 sequences, under 20% seen once. The sequenced material came from naive CD8+ T cells from blood, with Jurkat cell RNA spiked in. Sample subset: FACS-sorted CD8+CD4-CCR7+CD45RA+ naive T cells. Every receptor here comes from a human donor in good health. Some libraries in this study had Jurkat cell RNA spiked in.

This clonotype was detected many times. The J gene is TRBJ2-5, the V gene TRBV9; 12 bases match TRBD2. Germline V CDR1 and CDR2: SGDLS, YYNGEE. The CDR3 covers 16 residues. Trimming cost V 4 bases and J 3 bases; bases outside gene matches: 7. CDR3 residues: CASSFRTSGTEETQYF. Here the CDR3 DNA reads TGTGCCAGCAGCTTCAGGACTAGCGGGACGGAAGAGACCCAGTACTTC.

As for this clonotype: This could be a read error, since a much larger clone is one nucleotide away. This chain uses TRBV28 with TRBJ2-1; 9 bases agree with TRBD2. CDR1 is MDHEN, CDR2 SYDVKM, per germline. The CDR3 consists of 15 residues. V lost 5 bases to trimming and J lost 6 bases; unmatched junction nucleotides: 8. The CDR3 sequence is CASSISGSGCNEQFF. The CDR3 DNA sequence: TGTGCCAGCAGTATTAGCGGGAGCGGGTGCAATGAGCAGTTCTTC. Full variable domain (remainder filled in from reference TRBV28 and TRBJ2-1): DVKVTQSSRYLVKRTGEKVFLECVQDMDHENMFWYRQDPGLGLRLIYFSYDVKMKEKGDIPEGYSVSREKKERFSLILESASTNQTSMYLCASSISGSGCNEQFFGPGTRLTVL.

This clonotype was observed at least ten times. The chain is built from TRBV28 and TRBJ2-7; D tentatively fits TRBD1 or TRBD2 (5 bases each). Germline V gene lookup returns CDR1 MDHEN and CDR2 SYDVKM. CDR3 length: 16 residues. Trimming stripped 2 bases from V and 7 bases from J, with 21 bases between. CDR3 region: CASSLRPGALPWEQYF. CDR3 in DNA: TGTGCCAGCAGTTTACGCCCCGGGGCTCTCCCGTGGGAGCAGTACTTC.

This clonotype has just one count. A single base separates this from a much larger clone, so it may be a read error. This rearrangement joins TRBV9 to TRBJ1-6; D remains ambiguous. V was cut by 0 bases and J by 6 bases, with 10 bases left in between. Germline V gives CDR1 SGDLS, CDR2 YYNGEE. There are 15 residues in the CDR3. The CDR3 nucleotides read TGTGCCAGCAGCGTAGAGGGCCAGCGTAATTCACCCCTCCACTTT. Translated: CASSVEGQRNSPLHF.

This chain joins TRBV27 and TRBJ2-5; D perhaps matches TRBD2 (5 bases). Germline CDR1 reads MNHEY; CDR2 reads SMNVEV (reference sequence). The CDR3 totals 12 residues. V shed 4 bases and J shed 10 bases, with 13 bases lying between them. CDR3 sequence reads: CASSYLPGVQYF. The CDR3 DNA reads as TGTGCCAGCAGTTACCTCCCCGGGGTCCAGTACTTC.

This clonotype was seen at least ten times. The rearrangement links TRBV19 to TRBJ2-7, with 9 bases aligning to TRBD2. The junction had 2 bases not matched to a gene; V was cut back by 0 bases and J by 2 bases. Germline assignment: CDR1 LNHDA and CDR2 SQIVND (reference sequence). The CDR3 extends over 15 amino acids. The CDR3 here is CASSIDASGAYEQYF. Here the CDR3 DNA reads TGTGCCAGTAGTATAGACGCTAGCGGGGCCTACGAGCAGTACTTC. The variable domain in full, with the rest retrieved from reference TRBV19 and TRBJ2-7, is DGGITQSPKYLFRKEGQNVTLSCEQNLNHDAMYWYRQDPGQGLRLIYYSQIVNDFQKGDIAEGYSVSREKKESFPLTVTSAQKNPTAFYLCASSIDASGAYEQYFGPGTRLTVT.

The table lists this clonotype with many counts. V usage is TRBV10-3 and J usage is TRBJ1-5; no clear D. CDR3 length: 12 residues. The germline gives CDR1 ENHRY, CDR2 SYGVKD. Trimming left V 8 bases short and J 3 bases short, with 8 bases between. The CDR3 nucleotides read TGTGCCATCTCGACGGACAATCAGCCCCAGCATTTT. This sequence encodes CAISTDNQPQHF.

The CDR3 loop reads CSAQGRPYEQYF. CDR3 nucleotide sequence: TGCAGTGCTCAGGGCAGGCCCTACGAGCAGTACTTC. The chain uses TRBV20-1 and TRBJ2-7; TRBD1 might be the D (5 bases). The germline V gene has CDR1 DFQATT and CDR2 SNEGSKA (reference sequence). There are 12 residues in the CDR3. The ends were cut back, 5 bases at V and 2 bases at J, with 10 bases in the middle.

This clonotype was counted ten times or more. The rearrangement uses TRBV4-1 and TRBJ2-7; D could derive from TRBD1 or TRBD2 (5 bases each). Germline-derived CDR1 and CDR2 are MGHRA and YSYEKL. The V and J ends lost 2 bases and 3 bases respectively, with 14 bases between them. The CDR3 sequence is 15 residues long. DNA of the CDR3: TGCGCCAGCAGCCAAACCGACGGGACGTACTACGAGCAGTACTTC. Translated: CASSQTDGTYYEQYF.

The CDR3 region has the DNA TGTGCCAGCACCTCCGCAGGGGGCGCTTGGAATGAGCAGTTCTTC. Amino acids: CASTSAGGAWNEQFF. V gene TRBV12-3 or TRBV12-4 combines with J gene TRBJ2-1; 8 bases agree with TRBD1. This CDR3 has 15 amino acids. V gave up 7 bases and J gave up 7 bases; unmatched junction bases: 12.

The gene calls are TRBV21-1 and TRBJ2-5; the table's D call of TRBD1 was not tested on the DNA. TRBV21-1 has pseudogene status. This CDR3 has 15 amino acids. This chain's CDR3 is CASSKMGTLRETQYF. CDR3 bases: TGTGCCAGCAGCAAAATGGGGACACTCAGGGAGACCCAGTACTTC.

The chain recombines TRBV5-1 with TRBJ1-1, with a possible D match to TRBD1 (5 bases). The CDR3 consists of 15 residues. With 0 bases removed from V and 3 bases from J, the gap between germline ends came to 12 bases. Germline-derived CDR1 and CDR2 are SGHRS and YFSETQ. The CDR3 nucleotides read TGCGCCAGCAGCTTGGTTGCGCGGGGGGACACTGAAGCTTTCTTT. Translated: CASSLVARGDTEAFF.

This clonotype has only a few counts. J is TRBJ2-1 and V is TRBV7-8; the D is unclear. Germline CDR1 SGHVS, CDR2 FQNEAQ. V was clipped by 2 bases and J by 0 bases, with 11 bases between them. The CDR3 runs to 16 residues. DNA of the CDR3: TGTGCCAGCAGCTTATACTTCAGGAGCTCCTACAATGAGCAGTTCTTC. This gives the protein CASSLYFRSSYNEQFF. Looking up the rest from reference TRBV7-8 and TRBJ2-1 gives the full variable domain: GAGVSQSPRYKVAKRGQDVALRCDPISGHVSLFWYQQALGQGPEFLTYFQNEAQLDKSGLPSDRFFAERPEGSVSTLKIQRTQQEDSAVYLCASSLYFRSSYNEQFFGPGTRLTVL.

Ten or more counts support this clonotype. This chain joins TRBV7-3 and TRBJ2-3; D is perhaps TRBD1 (6 bases). V was shortened by 8 bases and J by 4 bases, with 10 bases between the two germline ends. This CDR3 contains 12 residues. Germline CDR1 is SGHTA and CDR2 is FQGTGA. Here the CDR3 reads CASGTGSDTQYF. For the CDR3, the DNA is TGTGCCAGCGGAACAGGGTCAGATACGCAGTATTTT.

This sequence joins TRBV13 and TRBJ1-2, with 7 bases identical to TRBD1. The germline CDR1 and CDR2 sequences are PRHDT and FYEKMQ (reference sequence). The CDR3 totals 15 residues. The V and J ends lost 3 bases and 4 bases, in that order; junction bases with no gene match: 8. CDR3 nucleotides: TGTGCCAGCAGCTTCGGGGCAGGGGGGACCTATGGCTACACCTTC. As protein: CASSFGAGGTYGYTF.

The table lists this clonotype with many counts. The chain combines TRBV4-3 with TRBJ2-1, with a tentative D call TRBD2 (6 bases). V was clipped by 1 base and J by 2 bases, with 6 bases between them. This CDR3 is 14 amino acids long. Germline CDR1 reads LGHNA; CDR2 reads YSLEER. The CDR3 nucleotides are TGCGCCAGCAGCCAAGGGACTACCTACAATGAGCAGTTCTTC. As protein: CASSQGTTYNEQFF.

This clonotype has a count of ten or more. This chain uses TRBV7-3 with TRBJ2-3, with 7 bases matching TRBD1. V lost 0 bases to trimming and J lost 2 bases; unmatched junction nucleotides: 11. From germline, CDR1 is SGHTA and CDR2 FQGTGA. CDR3 length equals 18 residues. The CDR3 DNA reads TGTGCCAGCAGCTTAACCCCCTCGACAGGGACGGACACAGATACGCAGTATTTT. Translation gives CASSLTPSTGTDTDTQYF.

Worth noting for this clonotype: This clone may be a read error of a much larger clone one base away. This chain connects TRBV29-1 to TRBJ2-7, with 7 bases fitting TRBD1. The CDR3 runs 13 residues. Trimming took 6 bases from V and 6 from J; bases not matched to a gene: 11. Germline CDR1 is SQVTM and CDR2 is ANQGSEA. CDR3: CSVLGQAASEQYF. CDR3 nucleotides: TGCAGCGTCCTCGGACAGGCCGCCAGCGAGCAGTACTTC.

This clonotype was seen ten or more times. This chain uses TRBV4-2 with TRBJ2-7, with D uncertain. Germline CDR1 and CDR2: LGHNA and YNFKEQ. The CDR3 is 14 amino acids. V was clipped by 1 base and J by 2 bases, with 9 bases between them. CDR3 sequence: CASSQGARTYEQYF. CDR3 DNA sequence: TGTGCCAGCAGCCAAGGGGCCCGAACCTACGAGCAGTACTTC.

This clonotype was counted ten times or more. J is TRBJ1-2 and V is TRBV9; maybe TRBD1 (6 bases). Trimming left V 0 bases short and J 8 bases short, with 17 bases between. From germline, CDR1 is SGDLS and CDR2 YYNGEE. CDR3 size: 15 residues. The chain's CDR3 is CASSVVPGDVYGYTF. The DNA of the CDR3 is TGTGCCAGCAGCGTAGTCCCAGGGGATGTGTACGGCTACACCTTC. The whole variable domain, remainder taken from reference TRBV9 and TRBJ1-2, is DSGVTQTPKHLITATGQRVTLRCSPRSGDLSVYWYQQSLDQGLQFLIQYYNGEERAKGNILERFSAQQFPDLHSELNLSSLELGDSALYFCASSVVPGDVYGYTFGSGTRLTVV.

This clonotype showed up just a few times. This may stem from a read error, because a much larger clone lies one nucleotide away. CDR3 protein: CASSRRTYHEQYF. CDR3 DNA sequence: TGTGCCAGCAGCCGGCGGACATACCACGAGCAGTACTTC. This chain uses TRBV13 with TRBJ2-7; TRBD1 might be the D (5 bases). Germline loops: CDR1 PRHDT, CDR2 FYEKMQ (reference sequence). V gave up 5 bases and J gave up 5 bases, with 13 bases separating them. The CDR3 spans 13 residues.

This clonotype appeared a few times. J is TRBJ2-7 and V is TRBV7-8; D is tentatively TRBD1 or TRBD2 (5 bases each). The V gene's germline CDR1 is SGHVS and CDR2 FQNEAQ. The V end was cut by 5 bases, the J end by 5 bases, with 7 bases between. This CDR3 region has 11 residues. CDR3 sequence: CASSEGNEQYF. The CDR3 bases are TGTGCCAGCAGCGAGGGGAACGAGCAGTACTTC.

In this sample, this clonotype turned up many times. The rearrangement links TRBV6-5 to TRBJ2-5; D gene uncertain. Trimming took 2 bases from V and 5 from J, leaving 6 bases between them. This CDR3 comprises 12 residues. Germline loops: CDR1 MNHEY, CDR2 SVGAGI. The CDR3 DNA reads TGTGCCAGCAGTTACCCAACTGAGACCCAGTACTTC. The encoded protein is CASSYPTETQYF.

This clonotype turned up a few times. The chain carries TRBV5-1 and TRBJ2-1, with D unresolved. The CDR3 length is 13 residues. Germline CDR1 and CDR2: SGHRS and YFSETQ. V lost 1 base to trimming and J lost 8 bases, with 10 bases between them. CDR3 region: CASSLIIQHEQFF. In DNA form, the CDR3 reads TGCGCCAGCAGCTTGATAATCCAACATGAGCAGTTCTTC. Full variable domain (rest looked up from reference TRBV5-1 and TRBJ2-1): KAGVTQTPRYLIKTRGQQVTLSCSPISGHRSVSWYQQTPGQGLQFLFEYFSETQRNKGNFPGRFSGRQFSNSRSEMNVSTLELGDSALYLCASSLIIQHEQFFGPGTRLTVL.

A remark on this clonotype: A single base separates this from a much larger clone, so it may be a read error. The chain is built from TRBV20-1 and TRBJ1-3, with 7 bases lining up with TRBD1. This CDR3 region has 14 residues. Germline-derived CDR1 and CDR2 are DFQATT and SNEGSKA (reference sequence). CDR3 amino acids: CSARPGTDKNTVYF. The DNA for the CDR3 is TGCAGTGCTAGACCCGGGACAGATAAAAACACCGTATATTTT.

This chain uses TRBV12-3 or TRBV12-4 with TRBJ1-5; no reliable D call. The CDR3 contains 17 residues. Trimming removed 5 bases at V and 0 bases at J, with 17 bases between. This CDR3 reads CASSPEMAAYSNQPQHF. DNA for the CDR3: TGTGCCAGCAGTCCAGAGATGGCGGCTTATAGCAATCAGCCCCAGCATTTT.

V is TRBV4-1 and J is TRBJ1-6; D call uncertain. Germline lookup yields CDR1 MGHRA and CDR2 YSYEKL. The V end lost 1 base, the J end lost 13 bases, and 14 bases lay between the germline ends. This CDR3 has 14 residues. In DNA, the CDR3 is TGCGCCAGCAGCCAAGTCGAGTCCCTTGTTCCCCTCCACTTT. This encodes CASSQVESLVPLHF.

On this clonotype itself: This may be a read error: a much more frequent sequence differs by one nucleotide. V and J are TRBV28 and TRBJ2-3, with D possibly TRBD2 on 6 matching bases. The length of the CDR3 is 16 residues. CDR1 is MDHEN, CDR2 SYDVKM, per germline. In DNA form, the CDR3 reads TGTGCCAGCAGTTACCCCACGGGAGCTGCGGCAGATATGCAGTATTTT. Protein sequence: CASSYPTGAAADMQYF.